Below are 5 T cell receptor beta chains sequenced from a single sample in a study of shared clonotypes between healthy human individuals. Positive CCR7 selection of CD45RO-negative cells yielded the naive CD8 cells, and terminally differentiated effector memory CD45RA+ cells were excluded. Assay used: immunoSEQ multiplex PCR; TCRdb lists only in-frame clones, some missing. The repertoire holds 760,000 or so clones, with just over 95% as singletons. The sequenced material came from naive CD8+ T cells sorted from blood. These receptors originate from a man between 25 and 39 years old in good health.

This chain joins TRBV2 and TRBJ2-7, with 10 nucleotides matching TRBD1. After removal of 9 bases from V and 5 bases from J, the junction contained 7 bases not matched to a gene. In germline, CDR1 is SNHLY, CDR2 FYNNEI. The CDR3 runs to 13 residues. The CDR3 DNA reads as TGTGCCAGTTTCCGGGACAGGGGAAACGAGCAGTACTTC. It codes for CASFRDRGNEQYF.

The V and J genes are TRBV2 and TRBJ2-2; D not resolved. CDR1 SNHLY and CDR2 FYNNEI come from the germline V gene. Trimming pared 1 base from V and 5 bases from J, leaving 8 bases between. The CDR3 has 14 amino acids. The CDR3: CASSEENLTGELFF. The CDR3 region has the DNA TGTGCCAGCAGTGAAGAAAATTTAACCGGGGAGCTGTTTTTT. Full variable domain (remainder filled in from reference TRBV2 and TRBJ2-2): EPEVTQTPSHQVTQMGQEVILRCVPISNHLYFYWYRQILGQKVEFLVSFYNNEISEKSEIFDDQFSVERPDGSNFTLKIRSTKLEDSAMYFCASSEENLTGELFFGEGSRLTVL.

This chain uses TRBV28 with TRBJ1-5; no clear D gene. The CDR3 contains 13 residues. Germline loops: CDR1 MDHEN, CDR2 SYDVKM. V lost 3 bases, J lost 0 bases, and 3 bases lay in between. The CDR3 bases are TGTGCCAGCAGTTTGGCTAGCAATCAGCCCCAGCATTTT. It encodes CASSLASNQPQHF.

The chain couples TRBV27 to TRBJ2-2; D is unresolved. The CDR3 length is 13 residues. Per the germline V gene, CDR1 is MNHEY and CDR2 is SMNVEV (reference sequence). V was shortened by 6 bases and J by 7 bases, with 12 bases between the two germline ends. Here the CDR3 reads CASSGPDYGELFF. As DNA, the CDR3 is TGTGCCAGCAGCGGACCGGATTACGGGGAGCTGTTTTTT.

This clone has more than one count but fewer than ten. The identical CDR3 is also encoded by other nucleotide sequences in the sample. The chain couples TRBV6-5 to TRBJ1-1, with a tentative D call TRBD1 (6 bases). Germline CDR1 is MNHEY and CDR2 is SVGAGI. V was shortened by 2 bases and J by 8 bases, with 6 bases between the two germline ends. The CDR3 spans 11 residues. This CDR3 is CASSYGTEAFF. CDR3 sequence (DNA): TGTGCCAGCAGTTACGGGACAGAAGCTTTCTTT.